This T cell receptor (beta chain) was captured by sequencing in a study of OX40 agonist ivuxolimab in advanced cancers. Some clones are missing from TCRdb's copy, which holds only in-frame ones; the method was immunoSEQ multiplex PCR. This sample carries tens of thousands of clones, 65% to 85% of them seen once, and the ten largest clones take roughly a fifth. The germline V and J ends were trimmed by 6 bases and 6 bases, with 14 bases remaining between them. Germline values: CDR1 MNHNS, CDR2 SASEGT. This CDR3 has 13 amino acids. This TCR derives from an adult with an advanced solid tumor such as melanoma, head and neck, liver or kidney cancer. Sample: CD4+ or CD8+ T cells sorted from blood, taken in a trial of the OX40 agonist ivuxolimab. The chain employs TRBV6-1 and TRBJ1-2; tentative D call: TRBD1 (5 bases). The CDR3 reads CASRGTLGDGYTF. The CDR3 DNA reads as TGTGCCAGCAGGGGGACCCTAGGGGATGGCTACACCTTC.